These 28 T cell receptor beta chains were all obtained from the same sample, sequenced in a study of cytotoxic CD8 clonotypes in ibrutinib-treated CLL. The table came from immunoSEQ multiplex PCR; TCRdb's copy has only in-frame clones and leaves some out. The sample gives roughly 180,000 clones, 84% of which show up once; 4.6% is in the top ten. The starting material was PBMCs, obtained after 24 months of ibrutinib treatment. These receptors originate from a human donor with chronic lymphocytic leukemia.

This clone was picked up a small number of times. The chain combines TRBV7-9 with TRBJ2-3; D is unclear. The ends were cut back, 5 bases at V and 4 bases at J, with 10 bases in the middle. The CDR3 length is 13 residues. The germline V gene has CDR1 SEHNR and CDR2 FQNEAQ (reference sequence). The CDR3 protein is CASSPIVSDTQYF. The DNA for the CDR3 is TGTGCCAGCAGCCCTATTGTATCAGATACGCAGTATTTT.

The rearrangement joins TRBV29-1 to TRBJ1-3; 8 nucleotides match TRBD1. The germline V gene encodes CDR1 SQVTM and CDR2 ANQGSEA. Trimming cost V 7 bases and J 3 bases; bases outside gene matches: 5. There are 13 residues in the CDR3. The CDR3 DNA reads TGCAGCGCTCAGGGGGCACGTGGAAACACCATATATTTT. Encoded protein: CSAQGARGNTIYF.

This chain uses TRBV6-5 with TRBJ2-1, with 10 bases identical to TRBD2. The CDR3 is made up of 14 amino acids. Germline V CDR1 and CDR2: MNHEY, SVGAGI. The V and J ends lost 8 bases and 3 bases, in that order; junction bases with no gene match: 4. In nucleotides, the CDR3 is TGTGCCAGCGGTCCTAGCGGGAGCTACAATGAGCAGTTCTTC. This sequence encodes CASGPSGSYNEQFF.

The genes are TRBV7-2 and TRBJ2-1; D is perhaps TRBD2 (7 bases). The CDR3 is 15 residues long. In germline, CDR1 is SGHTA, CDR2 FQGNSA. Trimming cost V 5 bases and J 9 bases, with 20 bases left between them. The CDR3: CASSGRSGGIIEQFF. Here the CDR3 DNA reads TGTGCCAGCAGCGGCAGATCGGGGGGCATCATTGAGCAGTTCTTC.

The CDR3 reads CASSWVVGNEQFF. In nucleotides, the CDR3 is TGTGCCAGCAGCTGGGTCGTTGGCAATGAGCAGTTCTTC. This sequence joins TRBV5-6 and TRBJ2-1; D unclear. The V gene's germline CDR1 is SGHDT and CDR2 YYEEEE. CDR3 length equals 13 residues. V was trimmed by 3 bases and J by 6 bases, leaving 10 bases between them.

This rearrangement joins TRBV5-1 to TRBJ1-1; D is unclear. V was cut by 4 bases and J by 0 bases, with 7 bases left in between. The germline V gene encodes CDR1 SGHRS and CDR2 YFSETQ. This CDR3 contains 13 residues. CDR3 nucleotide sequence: TGCGCCAGCAGCGGAGGGCTGAACACTGAAGCTTTCTTT. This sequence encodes CASSGGLNTEAFF.

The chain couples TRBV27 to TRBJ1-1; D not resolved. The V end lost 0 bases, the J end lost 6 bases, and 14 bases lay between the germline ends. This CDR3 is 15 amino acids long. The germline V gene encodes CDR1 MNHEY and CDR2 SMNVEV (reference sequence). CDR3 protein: CASSLSRSLPSEAFF. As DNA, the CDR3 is TGTGCCAGCAGTTTATCGAGATCCCTACCCTCTGAAGCTTTCTTT.

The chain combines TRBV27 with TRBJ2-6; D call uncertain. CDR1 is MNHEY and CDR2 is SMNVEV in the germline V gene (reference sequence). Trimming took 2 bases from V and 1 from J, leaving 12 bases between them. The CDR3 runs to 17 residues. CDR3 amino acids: CASSLDPRRSGANVLTF. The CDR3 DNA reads TGTGCCAGCAGTTTAGATCCCAGAAGATCTGGGGCCAACGTCCTGACTTTC.

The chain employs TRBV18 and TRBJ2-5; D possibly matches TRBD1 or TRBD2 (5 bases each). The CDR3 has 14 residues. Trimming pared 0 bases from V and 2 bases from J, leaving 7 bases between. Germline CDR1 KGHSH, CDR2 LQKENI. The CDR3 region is CASSPPRGQETQYF. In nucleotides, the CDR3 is TGTGCCAGCTCACCACCGAGGGGACAAGAGACCCAGTACTTC. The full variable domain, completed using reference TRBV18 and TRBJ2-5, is NAGVMQNPRHLVRRRGQEARLRCSPMKGHSHVYWYRQLPEEGLKFMVYLQKENIIDESGMPKERFSAEFPKEGPSILRIQQVVRGDSAAYFCASSPPRGQETQYFGPGTRLLVL.

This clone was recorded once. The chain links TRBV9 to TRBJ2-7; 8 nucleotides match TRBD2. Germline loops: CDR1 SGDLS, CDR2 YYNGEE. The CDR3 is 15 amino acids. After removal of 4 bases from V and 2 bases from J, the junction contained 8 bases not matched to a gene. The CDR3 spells CASSPSGTRPYEQYF. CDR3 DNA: TGTGCCAGCAGCCCATCCGGGACTAGGCCCTACGAGCAGTACTTC.

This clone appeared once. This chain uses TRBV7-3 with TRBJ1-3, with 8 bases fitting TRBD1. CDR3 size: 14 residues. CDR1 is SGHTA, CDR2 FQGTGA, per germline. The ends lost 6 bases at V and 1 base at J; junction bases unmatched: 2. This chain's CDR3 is CASRRTGSGNTIYF. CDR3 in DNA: TGTGCCAGCAGGCGGACAGGGTCTGGAAACACCATATATTTT.

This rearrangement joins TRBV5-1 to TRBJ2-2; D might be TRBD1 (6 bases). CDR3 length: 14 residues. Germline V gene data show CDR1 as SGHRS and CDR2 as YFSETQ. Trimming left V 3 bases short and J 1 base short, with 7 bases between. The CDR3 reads CASSSRGNTGELFF. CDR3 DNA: TGCGCCAGCAGCTCCAGGGGGAACACCGGGGAGCTGTTTTTT.

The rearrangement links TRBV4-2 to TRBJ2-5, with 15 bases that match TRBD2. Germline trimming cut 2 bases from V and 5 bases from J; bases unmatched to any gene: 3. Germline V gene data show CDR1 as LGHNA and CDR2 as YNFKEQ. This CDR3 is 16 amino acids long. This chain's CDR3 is CASSQSGLAGGETQYF. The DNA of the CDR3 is TGTGCCAGCAGCCAATCGGGACTAGCGGGGGGTGAGACCCAGTACTTC.

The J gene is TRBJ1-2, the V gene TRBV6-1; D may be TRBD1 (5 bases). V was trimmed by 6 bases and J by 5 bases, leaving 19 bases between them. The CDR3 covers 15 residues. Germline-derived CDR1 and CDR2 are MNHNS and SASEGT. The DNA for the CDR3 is TGTGCCAGCAGGTACACCCCCGGGACGGGATATGGCTACACCTTC. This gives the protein CASRYTPGTGYGYTF.

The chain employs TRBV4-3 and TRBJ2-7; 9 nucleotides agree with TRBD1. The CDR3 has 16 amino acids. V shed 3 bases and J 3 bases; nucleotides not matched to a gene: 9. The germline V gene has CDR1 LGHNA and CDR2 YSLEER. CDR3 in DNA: TGCGCCAGCAGCCAGGATCCCGGGACAGGGTTCTACGAGCAGTACTTC. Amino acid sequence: CASSQDPGTGFYEQYF.

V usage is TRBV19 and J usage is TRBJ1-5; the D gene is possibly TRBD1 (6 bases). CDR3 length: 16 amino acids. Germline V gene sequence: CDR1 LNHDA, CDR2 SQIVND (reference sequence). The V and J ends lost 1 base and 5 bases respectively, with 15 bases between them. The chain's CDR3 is CASSIGGYRADQPQHF. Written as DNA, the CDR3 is TGTGCCAGTAGTATAGGGGGCTACAGGGCCGATCAGCCCCAGCATTTT.

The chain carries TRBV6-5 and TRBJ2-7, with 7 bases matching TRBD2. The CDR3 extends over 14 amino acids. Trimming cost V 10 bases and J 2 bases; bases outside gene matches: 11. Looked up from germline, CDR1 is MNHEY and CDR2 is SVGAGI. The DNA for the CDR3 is TGTGCCACCAAAAGCGGGAAGCCAGCCTACGAGCAGTACTTC. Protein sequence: CATKSGKPAYEQYF.

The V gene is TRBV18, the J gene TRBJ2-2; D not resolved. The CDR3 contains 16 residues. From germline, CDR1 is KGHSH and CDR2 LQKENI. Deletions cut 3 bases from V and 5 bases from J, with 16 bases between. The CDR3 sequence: CASSPRGTRATGELFF. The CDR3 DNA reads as TGTGCCAGCTCACCCAGAGGAACACGGGCAACCGGGGAGCTGTTTTTT.

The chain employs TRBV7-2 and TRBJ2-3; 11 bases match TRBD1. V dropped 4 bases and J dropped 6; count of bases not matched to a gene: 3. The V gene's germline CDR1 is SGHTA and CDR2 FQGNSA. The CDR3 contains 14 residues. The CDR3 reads CASSSGQGVDTQYF. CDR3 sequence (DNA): TGTGCCAGCAGCTCGGGACAGGGGGTCGATACGCAGTATTTT.

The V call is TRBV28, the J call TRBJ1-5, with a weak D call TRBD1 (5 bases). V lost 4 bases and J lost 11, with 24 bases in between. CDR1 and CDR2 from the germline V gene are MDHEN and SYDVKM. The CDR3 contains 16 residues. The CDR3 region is CASSYARGHHSSAQHF. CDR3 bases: TGTGCCAGCAGTTACGCCCGGGGCCACCATTCGTCGGCCCAGCATTTT.

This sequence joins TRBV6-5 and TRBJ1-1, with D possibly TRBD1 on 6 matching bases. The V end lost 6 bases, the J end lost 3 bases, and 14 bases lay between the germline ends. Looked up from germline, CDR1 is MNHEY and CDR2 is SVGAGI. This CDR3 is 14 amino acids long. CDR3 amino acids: CASRKPRGYTEAFF. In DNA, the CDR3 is TGTGCCAGCAGGAAACCCAGGGGATACACTGAAGCTTTCTTT.

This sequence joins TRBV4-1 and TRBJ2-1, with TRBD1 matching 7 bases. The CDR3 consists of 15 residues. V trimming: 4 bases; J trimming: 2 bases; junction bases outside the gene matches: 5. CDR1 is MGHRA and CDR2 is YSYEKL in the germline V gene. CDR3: CASSPQGVTYNEQFF. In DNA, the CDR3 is TGCGCCAGCAGCCCGCAGGGGGTTACCTACAATGAGCAGTTCTTC.

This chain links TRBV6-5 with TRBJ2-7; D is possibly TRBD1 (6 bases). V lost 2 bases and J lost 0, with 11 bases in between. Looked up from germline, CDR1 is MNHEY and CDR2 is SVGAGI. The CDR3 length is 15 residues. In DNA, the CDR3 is TGTGCCAGCAGTTACGACAGGTATAGCTCCTACGAGCAGTACTTC. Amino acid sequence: CASSYDRYSSYEQYF.

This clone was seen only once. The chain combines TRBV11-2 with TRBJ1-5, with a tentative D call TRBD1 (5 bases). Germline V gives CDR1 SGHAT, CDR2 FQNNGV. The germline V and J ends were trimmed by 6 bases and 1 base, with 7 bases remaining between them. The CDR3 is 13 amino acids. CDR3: CASSRQSNQPQHF. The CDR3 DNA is TGTGCCAGCAGTCGACAGAGCAATCAGCCCCAGCATTTT.

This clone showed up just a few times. The CDR3: CASSFVGWTSFSGNTIYF. The CDR3 DNA is TGTGCCAGCAGCTTCGTGGGGTGGACAAGTTTCTCTGGAAACACCATATATTTT. This sequence joins TRBV5-6 and TRBJ1-3; possible D gene TRBD1, 5 bases. This CDR3 is built from 18 residues. V lost 2 bases and J 0 bases, leaving 18 bases between the germline ends. CDR1 is SGHDT, CDR2 YYEEEE, per germline.

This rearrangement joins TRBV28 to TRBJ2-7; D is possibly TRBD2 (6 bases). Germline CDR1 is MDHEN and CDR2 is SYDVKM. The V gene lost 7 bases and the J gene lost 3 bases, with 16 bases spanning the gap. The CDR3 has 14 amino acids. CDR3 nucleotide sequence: TGTGCCAGCACCCCTGGGGGGAGAGACTACGAGCAGTACTTC. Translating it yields CASTPGGRDYEQYF.

The CDR3 loop reads CASSSTGGMDNSPLHF. The CDR3 DNA sequence: TGCGCCAGCAGCTCGACAGGGGGCATGGATAATTCACCCCTCCACTTT. The gene calls are TRBV4-1 and TRBJ1-6; 10 bases align to TRBD1. This CDR3 contains 16 residues. Germline V gene sequence: CDR1 MGHRA, CDR2 YSYEKL. The V gene end was trimmed by 5 bases and the J gene end by 5 bases; junction bases not matched to a gene: 6.

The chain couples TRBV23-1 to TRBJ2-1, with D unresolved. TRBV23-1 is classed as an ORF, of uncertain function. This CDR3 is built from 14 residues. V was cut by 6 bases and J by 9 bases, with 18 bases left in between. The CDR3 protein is CASSHAGLVSEQFF. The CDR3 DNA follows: TGCGCCAGCAGCCACGCCGGGCTCGTGAGTGAGCAGTTCTTC.